This entry concerns a single T cell receptor beta chain. Its antigen remains unidentified. The sample belongs to a study of T cells in Graves' hyperthyroidism and ophthalmopathy. General observations from the study: Separation of ophthalmopathy from stable hyperthyroidism was achieved by a 13 V-J model.

Fresh 10 ml peripheral blood yielded PBMCs. TCR beta CDR3 regions were amplified from RNA transcripts. The TCR CDR3 was amplified in a first-round RT-PCR using the HTBI primer set. Using its own MiXCR run on the multiplex PCR reads, TCRdb lists one record per CDR3 protein. The sample comprises 600,000 to 900,000 distinct CDR3 sequences, over 15% of which are singletons, and 8.4% rests with the top ten. This CDR3 has 13 residues. CDR1 and CDR2 (germline): DFQATT, SNEGSKA (reference sequence). Deletions cut 6 bases from V and 0 bases from J, with 12 bases between. This chain links TRBV20-1 with TRBJ2-7; no definite D call. Input material: blood. The clonotype was recovered from a man between 18 and 35 years old with Graves' hyperthyroidism. CDR3 in DNA: TGCAGTGCGCGACCGATTACCTCCTACGAGCAGTACTTC. Its translation is CSARPITSYEQYF.